Presented here are 24 T cell receptor beta chains from one specimen sequenced in a study of T cell responses to AZD1222 COVID-19 vaccine. Using immunoSEQ multiplex PCR, the repertoire was profiled, and TCRdb retains in-frame clones only, with some absent. The repertoire holds around 100,000 clones, with approximately 90% as singletons. The sequencing used peripheral blood, collected on day 0 of AZD1222 vaccination. These receptors were obtained from an adult in good health.

This clone appeared once. The gene calls are TRBV28 and TRBJ1-3; D is unclear. Between the trimmed V and J ends, which lost 2 bases and 0 bases, there was a span of 8 bases. CDR3 length: 15 residues. Germline values: CDR1 MDHEN, CDR2 SYDVKM. CDR3 residues: CASSLGVFSGNTIYF. The CDR3 DNA follows: TGTGCCAGCAGTTTAGGGGTTTTCTCTGGAAACACCATATATTTT.

J is TRBJ1-2 and V is TRBV5-6; 11 bases line up with TRBD1. The trim removed 4 bases at V and 7 bases at J, leaving 12 bases unmatched. The CDR3 extends over 16 amino acids. Germline V CDR1 and CDR2: SGHDT, YYEEEE. The CDR3: CASSVTGTGGSRGYTF. As DNA, the CDR3 is TGTGCCAGCAGCGTGACCGGGACAGGGGGATCGCGTGGCTACACCTTC.

The chain employs TRBV6-6 and TRBJ2-5; 9 nucleotides line up with TRBD1. With 5 bases clipped from V and 5 bases from J, the junction kept 12 bases outside the gene matches. The germline V gene has CDR1 MNHNY and CDR2 SVGAGI (reference sequence). The CDR3 has 16 amino acids. In DNA form, the CDR3 reads TGTGCCAGCAGTCTAAAACAGGGGGCGCGGGCCGAGACCCAGTACTTC. It is translated as CASSLKQGARAETQYF.

The chain joins TRBV18 to TRBJ1-1; D gene uncertain. This CDR3 is 14 amino acids long. Germline assignment: CDR1 KGHSH and CDR2 LQKENI. The ends were cut back, 6 bases at V and 0 bases at J, with 11 bases in the middle. CDR3 DNA: TGTGCCAGCTCCTCTGAGACCATGAACACTGAAGCTTTCTTT. It translates to CASSSETMNTEAFF.

This chain links TRBV19 with TRBJ2-5; D might be TRBD2 (5 bases). The V end was cut by 3 bases, the J end by 2 bases, with 16 bases between. Per germline, CDR1 LNHDA and CDR2 SQIVND (reference sequence). This CDR3 spans 16 amino acids. The CDR3 is CASSITSSGGQETQYF. The CDR3 nucleotides read TGTGCCAGTAGTATCACATCGAGTGGCGGGCAAGAGACCCAGTACTTC. Using reference TRBV19 and TRBJ2-5 for the parts outside the CDR3, the full variable domain is DGGITQSPKYLFRKEGQNVTLSCEQNLNHDAMYWYRQDPGQGLRLIYYSQIVNDFQKGDIAEGYSVSREKKESFPLTVTSAQKNPTAFYLCASSITSSGGQETQYFGPGTRLLVL.

This chain uses TRBV7-6 with TRBJ2-7; 10 bases are shared with TRBD1. This CDR3 region has 15 residues. CDR1 and CDR2 (germline): SGHVS, FNYEAQ. Trimming removed 4 bases from V and 3 bases from J; junction bases left unmatched: 6. CDR3 nucleotides: TGTGCCAGCAGCTCCAGACAGGGGGCAATCTACGAGCAGTACTTC. This translates into CASSSRQGAIYEQYF.

This clone was picked up one time. J is TRBJ2-3 and V is TRBV5-1; D remains unclear. V gave up 0 bases and J gave up 5 bases, with 4 bases separating them. The CDR3 has 12 amino acids. Per the germline V gene, CDR1 is SGHRS and CDR2 is YFSETQ. CDR3 sequence: CASSLAVDTQYF. The DNA for the CDR3 is TGCGCCAGCAGCTTGGCCGTAGATACGCAGTATTTT. Based on the CDR3 plus reference TRBV5-1 and TRBJ2-3, the full variable domain is KAGVTQTPRYLIKTRGQQVTLSCSPISGHRSVSWYQQTPGQGLQFLFEYFSETQRNKGNFPGRFSGRQFSNSRSEMNVSTLELGDSALYLCASSLAVDTQYFGPGTRLTVL.

J is TRBJ2-3 and V is TRBV19; TRBD2 agrees at 12 bases. The CDR3 length is 17 residues. Trimming at V came to 5 bases and at J to 0 bases, leaving 6 bases not matched to a gene. Germline V lookup: CDR1 LNHDA, CDR2 SQIVND (reference sequence). This CDR3 is CASSFTSGGISTDTQYF. CDR3 DNA: TGTGCCAGTAGTTTTACTAGCGGGGGGATAAGCACAGATACGCAGTATTTT.

The V gene is TRBV18, the J gene TRBJ1-6; D is ambiguous. Germline CDR1 is KGHSH and CDR2 is LQKENI. The CDR3 length is 15 residues. V dropped 3 bases and J dropped 4 bases, with 10 bases sitting between them. Written as DNA, the CDR3 is TGTGCCAGCTCACCGGTTGGCGGTTATAATTCACCCCTCCACTTT. Residues: CASSPVGGYNSPLHF. The entire variable domain, with the rest obtained from reference TRBV18 and TRBJ1-6, is as follows: NAGVMQNPRHLVRRRGQEARLRCSPMKGHSHVYWYRQLPEEGLKFMVYLQKENIIDESGMPKERFSAEFPKEGPSILRIQQVVRGDSAAYFCASSPVGGYNSPLHFGNGTRLTVT.

V and J are TRBV6-2 or TRBV6-3 and TRBJ2-3, with 8 nucleotides matching TRBD2. J lost 4 bases, V lost 2 bases, and 11 bases had no gene match. There are 17 residues in the CDR3. Germline V gene sequence: CDR1 MNHEY, CDR2 SVGEGT. The CDR3 DNA reads TGTGCCAGCAGTTACCAGCCGGGGGGGCCCGGATCAGATACGCAGTATTTT. The encoded protein is CASSYQPGGPGSDTQYF.

The chain is built from TRBV7-2 and TRBJ2-5; 7 bases are a match to TRBD2. The J segment lost 2 bases and the V segment lost 5 bases, leaving 11 bases of the junction unmatched. Germline loops: CDR1 SGHTA, CDR2 FQGNSA. CDR3 size: 16 residues. CDR3 sequence reads: CASSQGGGGRQETQYF. The CDR3, as DNA: TGTGCCAGCAGCCAAGGAGGCGGGGGACGGCAAGAGACCCAGTACTTC.

V gene TRBV19 combines with J gene TRBJ1-1; no definite D call. The V gene's germline CDR1 is LNHDA and CDR2 SQIVND (reference sequence). The CDR3 runs 13 residues. V lost 6 bases to trimming and J lost 5 bases, with 13 bases between them. The CDR3 spells CASSVQRDTEAFF. Written as DNA, the CDR3 is TGTGCCAGTAGCGTACAGAGGGATACTGAAGCTTTCTTT.

CDR3 sequence reads: CASSPSSGANVLTF. As DNA, the CDR3 is TGTGCCAGCTCACCAAGCTCTGGGGCCAACGTCCTGACTTTC. The V and J genes are TRBV18 and TRBJ2-6; D not resolved. Germline assignment: CDR1 KGHSH and CDR2 LQKENI. Deletions cut 2 bases from V and 0 bases from J, with 2 bases between. There are 14 residues in the CDR3.

This clone appeared once. V is TRBV6-5 and J is TRBJ1-6, with D unresolved. CDR3 size: 12 residues. The V gene's germline CDR1 is MNHEY and CDR2 SVGAGI. V was shortened by 3 bases and J by 9 bases, with 6 bases between the two germline ends. The CDR3 DNA is TGTGCCAGCAGTTATACGGGTTCACCCCTCCACTTT. It specifies CASSYTGSPLHF.

The chain links TRBV7-8 to TRBJ1-1; TRBD1 agrees at 10 bases. Germline CDR1 is SGHVS and CDR2 is FQNEAQ. The CDR3 covers 15 residues. V was pared by 5 bases and J by 5 bases, with 8 bases of the junction left unmatched. The CDR3 coding sequence is TGTGCCAGCAGCCCCCGGACAGGGGGAGGGACTGAAGCTTTCTTT. This gives the protein CASSPRTGGGTEAFF.

The chain joins TRBV5-5 to TRBJ1-5, with a tentative D call TRBD1 (5 bases). CDR1 and CDR2 from the germline V gene are SGHKS and YYEKEE (reference sequence). V was trimmed by 5 bases and J by 4 bases, leaving 19 bases between them. The CDR3 runs to 16 residues. The DNA for the CDR3 is TGTGCCAGCAGACTGGCATGGCAGGGAGGTAATCAGCCCCAGCATTTT. This translates into CASRLAWQGGNQPQHF. Variable domain in full (rest from reference TRBV5-5 and TRBJ1-5): DAGVTQSPTHLIKTRGQQVTLRCSPISGHKSVSWYQQVLGQGPQFIFQYYEKEERGRGNFPDRFSARQFPNYSSELNVNALLLGDSALYLCASRLAWQGGNQPQHFGDGTRLSIL.

This sequence joins TRBV7-3 and TRBJ2-7, with 10 bases aligning to TRBD1. The CDR3 totals 13 residues. With 3 bases clipped from V and 5 bases from J, the junction kept 1 base outside the gene matches. Germline V gives CDR1 SGHTA, CDR2 FQGTGA. In DNA, the CDR3 is TGTGCCAGCAGCTTGGGACAGGGGAACGAGCAGTACTTC. Its protein product is CASSLGQGNEQYF.

This chain uses TRBV4-1 with TRBJ2-1; tentatively, D is TRBD2 (5 bases). The germline CDR1 and CDR2 sequences are MGHRA and YSYEKL. Between the trimmed V and J ends, which lost 1 base and 8 bases, there was a span of 12 bases. The CDR3 has 14 amino acids. In DNA form, the CDR3 reads TGCGCCAGCAGCCAAGCCCCCCCCGGGGATGAGCAGTTCTTC. This translates into CASSQAPPGDEQFF.

V usage is TRBV6-5 and J usage is TRBJ2-5; D is uncertain. The V end was cut by 1 base, the J end by 2 bases, with 8 bases between. From germline, CDR1 is MNHEY and CDR2 SVGAGI. The CDR3 length is 14 residues. The CDR3 here is CASSYLGFQETQYF. CDR3 in DNA: TGTGCCAGCAGTTACTTAGGTTTTCAAGAGACCCAGTACTTC.

The table lists this clone with a count of one. This chain joins TRBV5-1 and TRBJ2-1; perhaps TRBD2 as D (6 bases). The V gene lost 4 bases and the J gene lost 6 bases, with 32 bases spanning the gap. Germline loops: CDR1 SGHRS, CDR2 YFSETQ. The CDR3 totals 20 residues. Here the CDR3 DNA reads TGCGCCAGCAGCCCCAGAATTTGGTTTGGCGGGACGCACACGGTCAATGAGCAGTTCTTC. Translated: CASSPRIWFGGTHTVNEQFF.

V and J are TRBV25-1 and TRBJ1-6; no clear D. This CDR3 region has 14 residues. CDR1 is MGHDK, CDR2 SYGVNS, per germline. The V gene lost 8 bases and the J gene lost 1 base, with 9 bases spanning the gap. The CDR3 nucleotides read TGTGCCAGCGCGATAGGGTCCTATAATTCACCCCTCCACTTT. It is translated as CASAIGSYNSPLHF.

The gene calls are TRBV25-1 and TRBJ2-3; D gene ambiguous. Germline loops: CDR1 MGHDK, CDR2 SYGVNS. V was cut by 2 bases and J by 4 bases, with 7 bases left in between. This CDR3 spans 13 amino acids. The CDR3 region is CASSERNADTQYF. DNA for the CDR3: TGTGCCAGCAGTGAAAGGAATGCAGATACGCAGTATTTT.

The J gene is TRBJ1-2, the V gene TRBV29-1; D may be TRBD1 (5 bases). V gave up 7 bases and J gave up 8 bases, with 17 bases separating them. Looked up from germline, CDR1 is SQVTM and CDR2 is ANQGSEA. The CDR3 length is 12 residues. The DNA for the CDR3 is TGCAGCGCCGACCGGGGGTATGGGGGCTACACCTTC. Protein sequence: CSADRGYGGYTF.

This sequence joins TRBV19 and TRBJ2-2; the D gene is possibly TRBD2 (6 bases). The germline V gene has CDR1 LNHDA and CDR2 SQIVND (reference sequence). The V and J ends lost 6 bases and 7 bases respectively, with 9 bases between them. This CDR3 has 12 residues. The CDR3 sequence: CASRYGGGELFF. The DNA for the CDR3 is TGTGCCAGTAGGTACGGGGGCGGGGAGCTGTTTTTT.